The clone carrying this TCR beta chain was counted many times. The record originates from a study of response to subunit inactivated influenza vaccine. Germline V gene sequence: CDR1 SGDLS, CDR2 YYNGEE. The CDR3 runs 14 residues. The V end lost 2 bases, the J end lost 0 bases, and 7 bases lay between the germline ends. TCRdb re-analysed the RT-PCR reads in MiXCR, keeping a single row per CDR3 protein. The sample has roughly 500,000 distinct CDR3 sequences, roughly a quarter seen once. The sample also formed part of further work on T cells expressing NK-cell markers. That study adds: Researchers built TCR beta cDNA using 5'RACE template switching with UMIs. Within the sequenced cohort of eight donors, seven exhibited HCMV seropositivity and one was seronegative. In a group of roughly 6 donors, dominant NKG2C+ clonotypes represented roughly 1.0-7.0% of CD8+ T cells. Topping the CD3+CD56-NKG2C+ fraction as well were these clonotypes, in several donors.

Material: CD4+ T cells sorted from PBMCs, obtained roughly 12 days after vaccination. The V gene is TRBV9, the J gene TRBJ2-3, with D possibly being TRBD2 (6 bases). This TCR derives from a man over 45 who received an inactivated influenza vaccine. This CDR3 reads CASSVSGSTDTQYF. The CDR3 coding sequence is TGTGCCAGCAGCGTTAGCGGTAGCACAGATACGCAGTATTTT. Drawing the rest from reference TRBV9 and TRBJ2-3, the complete variable domain is DSGVTQTPKHLITATGQRVTLRCSPRSGDLSVYWYQQSLDQGLQFLIQYYNGEERAKGNILERFSAQQFPDLHSELNLSSLELGDSALYFCASSVSGSTDTQYFGPGTRLTVL.